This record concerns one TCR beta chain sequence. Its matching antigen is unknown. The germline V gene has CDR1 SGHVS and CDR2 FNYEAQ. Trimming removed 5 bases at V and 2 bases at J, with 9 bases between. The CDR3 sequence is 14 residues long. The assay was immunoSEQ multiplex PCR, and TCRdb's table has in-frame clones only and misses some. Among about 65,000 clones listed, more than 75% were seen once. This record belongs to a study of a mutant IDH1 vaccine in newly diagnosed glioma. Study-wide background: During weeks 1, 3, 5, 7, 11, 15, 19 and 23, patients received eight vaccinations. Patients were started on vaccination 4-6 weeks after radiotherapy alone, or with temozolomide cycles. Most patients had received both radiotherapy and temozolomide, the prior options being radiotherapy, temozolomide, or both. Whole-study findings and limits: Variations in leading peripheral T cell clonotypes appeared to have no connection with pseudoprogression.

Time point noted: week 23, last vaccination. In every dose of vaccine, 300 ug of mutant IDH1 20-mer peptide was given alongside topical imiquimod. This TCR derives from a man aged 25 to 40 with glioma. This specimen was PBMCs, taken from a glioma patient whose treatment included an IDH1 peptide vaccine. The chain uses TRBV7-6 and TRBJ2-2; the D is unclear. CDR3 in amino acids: CASSPSGNTGELFF. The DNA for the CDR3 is TGTGCCAGCAGCCCCTCAGGAAACACCGGGGAGCTGTTTTTT.